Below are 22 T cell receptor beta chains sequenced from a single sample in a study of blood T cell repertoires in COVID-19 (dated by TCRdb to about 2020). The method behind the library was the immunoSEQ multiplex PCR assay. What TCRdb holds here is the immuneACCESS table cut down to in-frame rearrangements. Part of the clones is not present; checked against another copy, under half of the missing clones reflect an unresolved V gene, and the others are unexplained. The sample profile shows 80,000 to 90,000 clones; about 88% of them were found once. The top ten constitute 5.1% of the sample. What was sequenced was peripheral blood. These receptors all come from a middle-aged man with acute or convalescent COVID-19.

This CDR3 is CASSKALPGGDSSGANVLTF. DNA for the CDR3: TGTGCCAGCAGCAAAGCCCTTCCGGGGGGGGATAGCTCTGGGGCCAACGTCCTGACTTTC. The chain combines TRBV21-1 with TRBJ2-6; the table's D call of TRBD2 was not tested on the DNA. TRBV21-1 is classified as a pseudogene. This CDR3 has 20 residues.

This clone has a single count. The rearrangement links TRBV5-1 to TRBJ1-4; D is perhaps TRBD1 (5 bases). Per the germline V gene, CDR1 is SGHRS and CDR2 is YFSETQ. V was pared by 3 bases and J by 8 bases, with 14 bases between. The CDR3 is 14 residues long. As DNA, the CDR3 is TGCGCCAGCAGCTCCGGGGACTACGGGGAAAAACTGTTTTTT. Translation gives CASSSGDYGEKLFF.

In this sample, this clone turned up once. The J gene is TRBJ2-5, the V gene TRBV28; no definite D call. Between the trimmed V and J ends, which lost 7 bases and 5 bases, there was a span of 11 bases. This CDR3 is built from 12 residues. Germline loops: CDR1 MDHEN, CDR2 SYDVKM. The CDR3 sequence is CASTARRETQYF. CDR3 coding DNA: TGTGCCAGCACCGCCCGGCGGGAGACCCAGTACTTC.

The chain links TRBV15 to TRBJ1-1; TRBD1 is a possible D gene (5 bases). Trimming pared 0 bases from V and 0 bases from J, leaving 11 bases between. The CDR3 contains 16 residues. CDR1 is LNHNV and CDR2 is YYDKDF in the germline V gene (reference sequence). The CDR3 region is CATSRDWGVMNTEAFF. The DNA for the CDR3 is TGTGCCACCAGCAGAGATTGGGGGGTGATGAACACTGAAGCTTTCTTT.

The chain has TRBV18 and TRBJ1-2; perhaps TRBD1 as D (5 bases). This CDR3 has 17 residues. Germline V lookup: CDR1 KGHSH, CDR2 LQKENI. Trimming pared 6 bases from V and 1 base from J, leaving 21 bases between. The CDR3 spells CASSNSPNFDSNYGYTF. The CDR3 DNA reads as TGTGCCAGCTCGAATTCCCCAAACTTCGACAGTAACTATGGCTACACCTTC. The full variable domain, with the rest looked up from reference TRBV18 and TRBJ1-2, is NAGVMQNPRHLVRRRGQEARLRCSPMKGHSHVYWYRQLPEEGLKFMVYLQKENIIDESGMPKERFSAEFPKEGPSILRIQQVVRGDSAAYFCASSNSPNFDSNYGYTFGSGTRLTVV.

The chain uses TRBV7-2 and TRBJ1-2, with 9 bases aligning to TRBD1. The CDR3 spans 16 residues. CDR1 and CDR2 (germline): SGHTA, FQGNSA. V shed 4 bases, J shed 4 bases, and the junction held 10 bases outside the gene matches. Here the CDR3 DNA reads TGTGCCAGCAGCTACCATCCCGACAGGGGGGCCTATGGCTACACCTTC. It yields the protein CASSYHPDRGAYGYTF. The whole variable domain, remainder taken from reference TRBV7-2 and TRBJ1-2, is GAGVSQSPSNKVTEKGKDVELRCDPISGHTALYWYRQSLGQGLEFLIYFQGNSAPDKSGLPSDRFSAERTGGSVSTLTIQRTQQEDSAVYLCASSYHPDRGAYGYTFGSGTRLTVV.

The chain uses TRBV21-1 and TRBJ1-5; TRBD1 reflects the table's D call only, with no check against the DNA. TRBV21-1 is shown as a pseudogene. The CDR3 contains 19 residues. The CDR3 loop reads CASDTRPTGTYYSNQPQHF. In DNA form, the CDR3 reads TGTGCCAGCGACACGCGTCCCACAGGGACGTACTATAGCAATCAGCCCCAGCATTTT.

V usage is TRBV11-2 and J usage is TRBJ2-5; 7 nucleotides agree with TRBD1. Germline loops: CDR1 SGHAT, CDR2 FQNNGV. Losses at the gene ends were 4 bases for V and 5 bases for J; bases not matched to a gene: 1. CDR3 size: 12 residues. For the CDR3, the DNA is TGTGCCAGCAGCTCCAGGGGGGAGACCCAGTACTTC. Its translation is CASSSRGETQYF.

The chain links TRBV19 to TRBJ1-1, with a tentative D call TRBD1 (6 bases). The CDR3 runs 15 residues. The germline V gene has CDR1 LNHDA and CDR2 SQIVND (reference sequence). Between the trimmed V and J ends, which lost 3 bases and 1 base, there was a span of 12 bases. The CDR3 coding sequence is TGTGCCAGTAGTATTACAGGGTCAGAGAACACTGAAGCTTTCTTT. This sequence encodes CASSITGSENTEAFF.

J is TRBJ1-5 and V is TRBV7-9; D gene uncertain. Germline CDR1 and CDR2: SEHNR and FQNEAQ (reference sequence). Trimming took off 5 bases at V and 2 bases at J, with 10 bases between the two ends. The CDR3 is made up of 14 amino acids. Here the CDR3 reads CASSDDTGNQPQHF. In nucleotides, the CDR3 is TGTGCCAGCAGCGATGACACGGGCAATCAGCCCCAGCATTTT.

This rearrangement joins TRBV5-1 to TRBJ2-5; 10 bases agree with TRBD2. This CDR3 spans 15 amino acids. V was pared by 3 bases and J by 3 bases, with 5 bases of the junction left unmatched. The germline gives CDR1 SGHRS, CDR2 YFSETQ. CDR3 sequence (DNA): TGCGCCAGCAGCTCTAGCGGGGGCCGGAAAGAGACCCAGTACTTC. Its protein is CASSSSGGRKETQYF.

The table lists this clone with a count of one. DNA for the CDR3: TGTGCCAGCAGGATGAAGGGGGCAGATACGCAGTATTTT. Translated: CASRMKGADTQYF. This chain joins TRBV7-9 and TRBJ2-3, with D perhaps matching TRBD1 (6 bases). This CDR3 comprises 13 residues. Deletions cut 6 bases from V and 4 bases from J, with 11 bases between. Germline CDR1 reads SEHNR; CDR2 reads FQNEAQ (reference sequence).

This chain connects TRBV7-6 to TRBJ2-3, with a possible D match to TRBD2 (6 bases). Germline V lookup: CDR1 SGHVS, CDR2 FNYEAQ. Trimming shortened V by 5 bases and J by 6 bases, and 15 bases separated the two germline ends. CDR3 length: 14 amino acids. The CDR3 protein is CASSPGRGKDTQYF. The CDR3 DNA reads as TGTGCCAGCAGCCCGGGACGGGGGAAGGATACGCAGTATTTT.

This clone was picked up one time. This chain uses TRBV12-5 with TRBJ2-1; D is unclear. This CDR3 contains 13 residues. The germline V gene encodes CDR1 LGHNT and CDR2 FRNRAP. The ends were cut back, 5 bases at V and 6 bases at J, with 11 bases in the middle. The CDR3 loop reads CASGARVGNEQFF. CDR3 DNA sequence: TGTGCTAGTGGTGCCCGAGTTGGCAATGAGCAGTTCTTC.

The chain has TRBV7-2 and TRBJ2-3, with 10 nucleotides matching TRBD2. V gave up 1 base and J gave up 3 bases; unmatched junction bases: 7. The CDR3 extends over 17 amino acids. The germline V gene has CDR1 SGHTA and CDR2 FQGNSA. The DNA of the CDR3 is TGTGCCAGCAGCTTAGTTCTAGCGGGAGTGGGTACAGATACGCAGTATTTT. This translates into CASSLVLAGVGTDTQYF.

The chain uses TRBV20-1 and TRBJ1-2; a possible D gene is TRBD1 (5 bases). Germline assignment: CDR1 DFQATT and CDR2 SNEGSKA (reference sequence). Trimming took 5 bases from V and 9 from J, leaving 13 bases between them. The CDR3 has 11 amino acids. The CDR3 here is CSARAGRSYTF. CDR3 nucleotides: TGCAGTGCTCGGGCAGGGCGTAGCTACACCTTC.

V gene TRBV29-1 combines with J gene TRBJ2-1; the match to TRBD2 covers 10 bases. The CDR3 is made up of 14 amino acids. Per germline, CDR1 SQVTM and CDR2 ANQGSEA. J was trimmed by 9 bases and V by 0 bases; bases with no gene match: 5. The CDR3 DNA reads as TGCAGCGTTGAAGAGGCGGCTAGCGGGAGTGAGCAGTTCTTC. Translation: CSVEEAASGSEQFF.

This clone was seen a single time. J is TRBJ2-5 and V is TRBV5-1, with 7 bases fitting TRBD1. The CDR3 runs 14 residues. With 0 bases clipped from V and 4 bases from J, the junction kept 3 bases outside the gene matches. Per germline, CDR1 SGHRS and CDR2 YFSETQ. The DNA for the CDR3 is TGCGCCAGCAGCTTGGCCGGGACAGCAGAGACCCAGTACTTC. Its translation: CASSLAGTAETQYF.

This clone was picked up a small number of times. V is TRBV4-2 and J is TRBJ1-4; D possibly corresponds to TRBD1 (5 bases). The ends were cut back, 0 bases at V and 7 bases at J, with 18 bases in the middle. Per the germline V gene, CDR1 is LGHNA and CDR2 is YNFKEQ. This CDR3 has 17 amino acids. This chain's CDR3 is CASSQDVQAELPEKLFF. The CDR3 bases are TGTGCCAGCAGCCAAGATGTACAGGCCGAACTTCCTGAAAAACTGTTTTTT.

CDR3: CASSLGQSNQPQHF. CDR3 bases: TGTGCCAGCAGCTTAGGACAGAGCAATCAGCCCCAGCATTTT. V is TRBV5-5 and J is TRBJ1-5, with D tentatively TRBD1 (6 bases). V was clipped by 2 bases and J by 1 base, with 7 bases between them. Germline V gene lookup returns CDR1 SGHKS and CDR2 YYEKEE (reference sequence). The CDR3 has 14 amino acids.

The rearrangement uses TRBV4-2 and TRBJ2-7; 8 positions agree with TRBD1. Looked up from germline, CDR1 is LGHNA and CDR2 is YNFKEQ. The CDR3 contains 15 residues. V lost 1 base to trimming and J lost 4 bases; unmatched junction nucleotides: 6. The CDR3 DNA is TGTGCCAGCAGCCAAGCGGACAGGGAAAAATACGAGCAGTACTTC. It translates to CASSQADREKYEQYF.

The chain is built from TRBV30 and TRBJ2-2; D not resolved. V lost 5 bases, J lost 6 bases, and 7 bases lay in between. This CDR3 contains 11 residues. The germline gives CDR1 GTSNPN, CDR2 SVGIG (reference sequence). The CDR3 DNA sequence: TGTGCCTGGCGTAGCCCCGGGGAGCTGTTTTTT. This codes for CAWRSPGELFF.